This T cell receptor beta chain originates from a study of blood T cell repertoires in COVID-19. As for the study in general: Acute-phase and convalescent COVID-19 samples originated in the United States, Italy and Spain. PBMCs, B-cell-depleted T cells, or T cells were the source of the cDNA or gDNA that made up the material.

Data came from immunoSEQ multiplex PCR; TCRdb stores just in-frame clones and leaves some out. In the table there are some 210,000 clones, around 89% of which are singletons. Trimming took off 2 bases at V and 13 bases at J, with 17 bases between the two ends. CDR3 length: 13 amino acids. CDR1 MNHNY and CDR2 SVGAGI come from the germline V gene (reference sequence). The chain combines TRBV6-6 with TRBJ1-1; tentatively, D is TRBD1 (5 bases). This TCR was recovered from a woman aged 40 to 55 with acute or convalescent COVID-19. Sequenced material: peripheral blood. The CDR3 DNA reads TGTGCCAGCAGTTACGGGGGGGAGAAAAGTGGTTTCTTT. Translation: CASSYGGEKSGFF.